The clone carrying this T cell receptor beta chain has just a few counts. Its matching antigen is unknown. This sample is part of a study of Graves' ophthalmopathy and Graves' hyperthyroidism. Study-wide results and caveats: The study's model predicted ophthalmopathy progression at approximately 70% sensitivity and about 72% specificity.

RNA transcripts provided the template for amplifying TCR beta CDR3 regions. Following a first-round RT-PCR that used HTBI primers, a second-round multiplex PCR was carried out. TCRdb itself ran the multiplex PCR reads through MiXCR, one entry per CDR3 protein. Of about 1.1 million distinct CDR3 sequences detected, 35% to 45% appear once; the ten largest clones hold approximately 12%. With 3 bases clipped from V and 3 bases from J, the junction kept 2 bases outside the gene matches. The CDR3 contains 13 residues. Germline loops: CDR1 LGHDT, CDR2 YNNKEL (reference sequence). The sequencing input was peripheral blood or thyroid tissue (not recorded which). The clonotype was recovered from an adult man with Graves' hyperthyroidism. The chain is built from TRBV3-1 and TRBJ2-7, with 7 bases aligning to TRBD2. CDR3 residues: CASSHPSGYEQYF. The CDR3 nucleotides are TGTGCCAGCAGCCACCCTAGCGGCTACGAGCAGTACTTC.